The 26 T cell receptor beta chains presented below share a single source sample, sequenced in a study of shared clonotypes between healthy human individuals. The protocol was immunoSEQ multiplex PCR, while the TCRdb copy is restricted to in-frame clones and leaves out a portion. The repertoire holds 850,000 to 1,200,000 clones, with approximately 70% as singletons. Sequenced: memory CD4+ T cells sorted from blood. Subset here: CD45RA-negative fraction. All receptors derive from a man between 18 and 35 years old in good health.

Worth noting for this clone: Given a far larger clone just one base away, this is likely a sequencing read error. This sample also contains other DNA sequences that code for the same CDR3. V and J are TRBV5-1 and TRBJ2-2, with a weak D call TRBD1 (5 bases). Germline V CDR1 and CDR2: SGHRS, YFSETQ. The CDR3 has 13 amino acids. Trimming pared 4 bases from V and 10 bases from J, leaving 14 bases between. CDR3 DNA sequence: TGCGCCAGCAGCACCGACAGAACCCCGGAGCTGTTTTTT. Amino acid sequence: CASSTDRTPELFF.

The chain recombines TRBV7-9 with TRBJ2-7, with TRBD2 matching 10 bases. The junction had 9 bases not matched to a gene; V was cut back by 1 base and J by 6 bases. The CDR3 is made up of 16 amino acids. Germline CDR1 reads SEHNR; CDR2 reads FQNEAQ (reference sequence). CDR3 in DNA: TGTGCCAGCAGCTTAGTAGGGCTAGCGGGAGCTGTCGAGCAGTACTTC. Its translation: CASSLVGLAGAVEQYF.

The V and J genes are TRBV6-1 and TRBJ1-4, with TRBD1 matching over 9 bases. Per the germline V gene, CDR1 is MNHNS and CDR2 is SASEGT. The CDR3 extends over 12 amino acids. V lost 10 bases to trimming and J lost 7 bases; unmatched junction nucleotides: 4. CDR3 nucleotide sequence: TGTGCCACAGACAGGGGGACTGAAAAACTGTTTTTT. Protein: CATDRGTEKLFF.

The chain links TRBV29-1 to TRBJ2-3; D perhaps matches TRBD1 (6 bases). The CDR3 consists of 13 residues. Germline CDR1 reads SQVTM; CDR2 reads ANQGSEA. V was pared by 5 bases and J by 2 bases, with 11 bases between. CDR3 bases: TGCAGCGTTTCCGGACAGTACACAGATACGCAGTATTTT. It translates to CSVSGQYTDTQYF.

The CDR3 DNA reads as TGTGCCAGCAAGTTATTAAAGGGAGATACGCAGTATTTT. Translated: CASKLLKGDTQYF. J is TRBJ2-3 and V is TRBV6-1; D gene ambiguous. The V end lost 7 bases, the J end lost 5 bases, and 13 bases lay between the germline ends. CDR3 length equals 13 residues. Germline values: CDR1 MNHNS, CDR2 SASEGT.

CDR3 nucleotides: TGTGCCAGCAGACAAGGGACCCATGAGCAGTTCTTC. As protein: CASRQGTHEQFF. The rearrangement joins TRBV2 to TRBJ2-1; D may match TRBD1 or TRBD2 (5 bases each). Germline V gene sequence: CDR1 SNHLY, CDR2 FYNNEI. The CDR3 is made up of 12 amino acids. Trimming pared 6 bases from V and 8 bases from J, leaving 11 bases between.

The chain uses TRBV4-1 and TRBJ1-4; 7 bases agree with TRBD1. The CDR3 totals 14 residues. Looked up from germline, CDR1 is MGHRA and CDR2 is YSYEKL. With V trimmed by 1 base and J by 8 bases, 4 bases remained unmatched. The CDR3 region has the DNA TGCGCCAGCAGCCAAGTATCAGGGGGGGAAAAACTGTTTTTT. This sequence encodes CASSQVSGGEKLFF.

This sequence joins TRBV5-1 and TRBJ1-1; D not resolved. The germline V gene encodes CDR1 SGHRS and CDR2 YFSETQ. V was trimmed by 4 bases and J by 3 bases, leaving 16 bases between them. The CDR3 contains 15 residues. CDR3 amino acids: CASSLSLRKDTEAFF. Here the CDR3 DNA reads TGCGCCAGCAGCCTATCGCTTCGAAAGGACACTGAAGCTTTCTTT.

To note about this clone: Other DNA sequences within the sample encode an identical CDR3. This chain links TRBV2 with TRBJ1-6, with D perhaps TRBD1 (6 bases). The CDR3 is 14 amino acids. V gave up 6 bases and J gave up 7 bases, with 13 bases separating them. Germline V gives CDR1 SNHLY, CDR2 FYNNEI. The CDR3 spells CASRPGTLNSPLHF. The CDR3 DNA is TGTGCCAGCAGGCCCGGGACACTAAATTCACCCCTCCACTTT.

The chain recombines TRBV5-6 with TRBJ1-2, with 9 bases identical to TRBD1. CDR1 is SGHDT and CDR2 is YYEEEE in the germline V gene. The CDR3 consists of 14 residues. V trimming: 4 bases; J trimming: 4 bases; junction bases outside the gene matches: 5. The CDR3 is CASSGGTGLYGYTF. In DNA, the CDR3 is TGTGCCAGCAGCGGCGGGACAGGGCTCTATGGCTACACCTTC. Based on the CDR3 plus reference TRBV5-6 and TRBJ1-2, the full variable domain is DAGVTQSPTHLIKTRGQQVTLRCSPKSGHDTVSWYQQALGQGPQFIFQYYEEEERQRGNFPDRFSGHQFPNYSSELNVNALLLGDSALYLCASSGGTGLYGYTFGSGTRLTVV.

The rearrangement uses TRBV6-1 and TRBJ1-1, with D possibly being TRBD1 (5 bases). The CDR3 runs 15 residues. Germline V gene lookup returns CDR1 MNHNS and CDR2 SASEGT. Trimming took 4 bases from V and 1 from J, leaving 13 bases between them. For the CDR3, the DNA is TGTGCCAGCAGTGGAAGTAATACAGGGAACACTGAAGCTTTCTTT. The encoded protein is CASSGSNTGNTEAFF.

This chain joins TRBV2 and TRBJ1-6, with a possible D match to TRBD1 (5 bases). Germline loops: CDR1 SNHLY, CDR2 FYNNEI. V lost 7 bases and J lost 6, with 10 bases in between. This CDR3 spans 13 amino acids. As DNA, the CDR3 is TGTGCCAGCAACTGGGGCGCTAATTCACCCCTCCACTTT. This encodes CASNWGANSPLHF. Complete variable domain (other parts from reference TRBV2 and TRBJ1-6): EPEVTQTPSHQVTQMGQEVILRCVPISNHLYFYWYRQILGQKVEFLVSFYNNEISEKSEIFDDQFSVERPDGSNFTLKIRSTKLEDSAMYFCASNWGANSPLHFGNGTRLTVT.

The V call is TRBV4-3, the J call TRBJ2-7; no firm D call. This CDR3 has 14 amino acids. In germline, CDR1 is LGHNA, CDR2 YSLEER. Between the trimmed V and J ends, which lost 0 bases and 2 bases, there was a span of 8 bases. CDR3 bases: TGCGCCAGCAGCCAAGAGGACGGGCCCTACGAGCAGTACTTC. Its protein product is CASSQEDGPYEQYF.

This clone was recorded only once. This chain uses TRBV4-1 with TRBJ2-5, with TRBD2 as a possible D gene (5 bases). V was cut by 2 bases and J by 4 bases, with 8 bases left in between. This CDR3 is 13 amino acids long. CDR1 and CDR2 (germline): MGHRA, YSYEKL. The CDR3 is CASSQTSRETQYF. In DNA form, the CDR3 reads TGCGCCAGCAGCCAAACTAGTCGAGAGACCCAGTACTTC.

This clone was counted ten times or more. Other DNA variants within this sample encode the same CDR3. The V and J genes are TRBV5-1 and TRBJ1-2; the D gene is possibly TRBD1 (5 bases). Germline lookup yields CDR1 SGHRS and CDR2 YFSETQ. V lost 0 bases, J lost 3 bases, and 9 bases lay in between. The CDR3 is 14 residues long. The CDR3 DNA sequence: TGCGCCAGCAGCTTGGCAGGGACCGACTATGGCTACACCTTC. Translating it yields CASSLAGTDYGYTF.

The chain links TRBV10-3 to TRBJ1-1; D unclear. The CDR3 has 13 residues. Germline V gives CDR1 ENHRY, CDR2 SYGVKD. The germline V and J ends were trimmed by 2 bases and 4 bases, with 8 bases remaining between them. CDR3 protein: CAISENPGTEAFF. CDR3 nucleotides: TGTGCCATCAGTGAGAACCCGGGCACTGAAGCTTTCTTT.

A few counts support this clone. V is TRBV10-3 and J is TRBJ1-3; D ambiguous. The ends were cut back, 2 bases at V and 9 bases at J, with 11 bases in the middle. The length of the CDR3 is 13 residues. Germline CDR1 and CDR2: ENHRY and SYGVKD. This CDR3 reads CAISEPLASTIYF. In DNA form, the CDR3 reads TGTGCCATCAGTGAGCCCTTGGCTAGCACCATATATTTT.

The V and J genes are TRBV19 and TRBJ1-6; D is uncertain. Germline V CDR1 and CDR2: LNHDA, SQIVND (reference sequence). V lost 4 bases, J lost 7 bases, and 8 bases lay in between. This CDR3 spans 13 amino acids. CDR3 sequence: CASSRVENSPLHF. CDR3 bases: TGTGCCAGTAGTAGGGTGGAGAATTCACCCCTCCACTTT.

The DNA for the CDR3 is TGTGCCAGCAGCGTCGGGACTAGCGGGAAGGGCGTCCACGAGCAGTACTTC. It is translated as CASSVGTSGKGVHEQYF. The V and J genes are TRBV9 and TRBJ2-7; the match to TRBD2 covers 13 bases. The CDR3 covers 17 residues. Germline V gene lookup returns CDR1 SGDLS and CDR2 YYNGEE. Trimming cost V 2 bases and J 5 bases; bases outside gene matches: 10. Full variable domain (missing parts from reference TRBV9 and TRBJ2-7): DSGVTQTPKHLITATGQRVTLRCSPRSGDLSVYWYQQSLDQGLQFLIQYYNGEERAKGNILERFSAQQFPDLHSELNLSSLELGDSALYFCASSVGTSGKGVHEQYFGPGTRLTVT.

The V gene is TRBV4-1, the J gene TRBJ1-4; TRBD1 might be the D (5 bases). The V end was cut by 0 bases, the J end by 8 bases, with 16 bases between. The CDR3 loop spans 16 amino acids. Germline V gene lookup returns CDR1 MGHRA and CDR2 YSYEKL. The CDR3 loop reads CASSQDPQGRGEKLFF. CDR3 coding DNA: TGCGCCAGCAGCCAAGATCCCCAGGGACGAGGCGAAAAACTGTTTTTT.

The chain combines TRBV5-1 with TRBJ1-1; D is undetermined. This CDR3 has 14 amino acids. From germline, CDR1 is SGHRS and CDR2 YFSETQ. V was pared by 4 bases and J by 6 bases, with 16 bases between. As DNA, the CDR3 is TGCGCCAGCAGCCCGGGGTCGGCTTGGGCTGAAGCTTTCTTT. It translates to CASSPGSAWAEAFF.

The chain employs TRBV19 and TRBJ1-2, with a tentative D call TRBD1 (6 bases). From germline, CDR1 is LNHDA and CDR2 SQIVND (reference sequence). The CDR3 contains 14 residues. V lost 2 bases, J lost 5 bases, and 12 bases lay in between. The CDR3 DNA is TGTGCCAGTAGTATAAAGGACAGTAGATATGGCTACACCTTC. Translating gives CASSIKDSRYGYTF.

The chain employs TRBV7-9 and TRBJ1-4, with 8 bases identical to TRBD1. The CDR3 length is 15 residues. Germline V gene sequence: CDR1 SEHNR, CDR2 FQNEAQ (reference sequence). J lost 5 bases, V lost 1 base, and 3 bases had no gene match. CDR3 sequence reads: CASSLVRTGNEKLFF. The CDR3 coding sequence is TGTGCCAGCAGCTTAGTTCGGACAGGGAATGAAAAACTGTTTTTT.

The genes are TRBV29-1 and TRBJ1-1, with 7 bases lining up with TRBD1. CDR3 length: 13 residues. After removal of 4 bases from V and 10 bases from J, the junction contained 12 bases not matched to a gene. From germline, CDR1 is SQVTM and CDR2 ANQGSEA. CDR3 protein: CSVAADRSGGAFF. The CDR3 region has the DNA TGCAGCGTTGCTGCGGACAGGTCAGGGGGAGCTTTCTTT.

The V and J genes are TRBV9 and TRBJ1-1; the match to TRBD1 covers 11 bases. Germline CDR1 reads SGDLS; CDR2 reads YYNGEE. V trimming: 4 bases; J trimming: 8 bases; junction bases outside the gene matches: 7. The CDR3 totals 14 residues. The CDR3, as DNA: TGTGCCAGCAGCAGAGGGACAGGGGGATCCGAAGCTTTCTTT. Translating gives CASSRGTGGSEAFF.

As for this clone: The same CDR3 can be traced to other DNA sequences in this sample. The chain is built from TRBV11-2 and TRBJ2-2; no clear D. V was trimmed by 0 bases and J by 3 bases, leaving 2 bases between them. The CDR3 has 13 residues. CDR1 SGHAT and CDR2 FQNNGV come from the germline V gene. The CDR3 sequence: CASSLEDTGELFF. In DNA, the CDR3 is TGTGCCAGCAGCTTAGAAGACACCGGGGAGCTGTTTTTT.